This T cell receptor beta chain was retrieved from a study of T cells after yellow fever vaccination. General study points: Peak timing came faster in the weaker secondary response, day 5 versus 15. Contaminating bulk clonotypes could be abundant in FACS-sorted repertoires.

TCRdb processed the 5' RACE reads anew with MiXCR; each CDR3 protein has one entry. The sample consists of hundreds of thousands of distinct CDR3 sequences, 13% of them appearing once. Per the germline V gene, CDR1 is DFQATT and CDR2 is SNEGSKA (reference sequence). V gave up 0 bases and J gave up 4 bases; unmatched junction bases: 9. The CDR3 spans 17 residues. Details on this clonotype: What it binds is not known.

The TCR originated in a man aged 25 to 45 who received the YFV17D yellow fever vaccine. This specimen consisted of PBMCs, obtained on the day of the yellow fever booster vaccination. The chain uses TRBV20-1 and TRBJ1-6; TRBD1 agrees at 7 bases. Here the CDR3 DNA reads TGCAGTGCTAGAGATTACGACAGGGTGGAGTATAATTCACCCCTCCACTTT. Encoded protein: CSARDYDRVEYNSPLHF.